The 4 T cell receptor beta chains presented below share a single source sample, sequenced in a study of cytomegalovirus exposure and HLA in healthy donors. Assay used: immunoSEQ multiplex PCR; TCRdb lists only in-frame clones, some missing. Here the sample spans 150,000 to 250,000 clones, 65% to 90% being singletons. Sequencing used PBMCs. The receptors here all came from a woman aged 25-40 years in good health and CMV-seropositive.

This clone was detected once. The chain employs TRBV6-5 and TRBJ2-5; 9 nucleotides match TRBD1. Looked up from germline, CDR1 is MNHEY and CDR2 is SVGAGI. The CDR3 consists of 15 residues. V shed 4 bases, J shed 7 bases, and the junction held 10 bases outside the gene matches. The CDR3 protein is CASSSGTGLSGTQYF. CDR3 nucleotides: TGTGCCAGCAGTTCCGGGACAGGGTTGTCAGGGACCCAGTACTTC.

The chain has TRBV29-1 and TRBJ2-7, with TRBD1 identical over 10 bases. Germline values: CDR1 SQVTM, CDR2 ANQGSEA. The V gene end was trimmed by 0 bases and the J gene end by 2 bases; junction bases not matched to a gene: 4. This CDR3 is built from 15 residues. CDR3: CSVEDGQGVTYEQYF. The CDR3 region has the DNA TGCAGCGTTGAAGACGGACAGGGGGTGACCTACGAGCAGTACTTC.

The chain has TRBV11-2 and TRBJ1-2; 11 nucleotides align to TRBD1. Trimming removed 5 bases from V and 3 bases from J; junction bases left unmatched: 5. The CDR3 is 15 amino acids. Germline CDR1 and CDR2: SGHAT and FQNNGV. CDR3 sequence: CASSGGQGAYYGYTF. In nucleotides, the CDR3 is TGTGCCAGCAGCGGAGGACAGGGGGCTTACTATGGCTACACCTTC. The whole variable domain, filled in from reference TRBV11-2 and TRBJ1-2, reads EAGVAQSPRYKIIEKRQSVAFWCNPISGHATLYWYQQILGQGPKLLIQFQNNGVVDDSQLPKDRFSAERLKGVDSTLKIQPAKLEDSAVYLCASSGGQGAYYGYTFGSGTRLTVV.

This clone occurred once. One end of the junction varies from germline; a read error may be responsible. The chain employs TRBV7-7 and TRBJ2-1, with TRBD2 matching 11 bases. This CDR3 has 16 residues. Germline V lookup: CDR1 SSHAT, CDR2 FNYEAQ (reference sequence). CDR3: CASSLLAGAAYNEQFF. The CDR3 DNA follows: TGTGCTAGCAGCTTACTAGCGGGAGCGGCCTACAATGAGCAGTTCTTC. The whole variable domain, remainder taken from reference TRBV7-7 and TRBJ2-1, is GAGVSQSPRYKVTKRGQDVTLRCDPISSHATLYWYQQALGQGPEFLTYFNYEAQPDKSGLPSDRFSAERPEGSISTLTIQRTEQRDSAMYRCASSLLAGAAYNEQFFGPGTRLTVL.